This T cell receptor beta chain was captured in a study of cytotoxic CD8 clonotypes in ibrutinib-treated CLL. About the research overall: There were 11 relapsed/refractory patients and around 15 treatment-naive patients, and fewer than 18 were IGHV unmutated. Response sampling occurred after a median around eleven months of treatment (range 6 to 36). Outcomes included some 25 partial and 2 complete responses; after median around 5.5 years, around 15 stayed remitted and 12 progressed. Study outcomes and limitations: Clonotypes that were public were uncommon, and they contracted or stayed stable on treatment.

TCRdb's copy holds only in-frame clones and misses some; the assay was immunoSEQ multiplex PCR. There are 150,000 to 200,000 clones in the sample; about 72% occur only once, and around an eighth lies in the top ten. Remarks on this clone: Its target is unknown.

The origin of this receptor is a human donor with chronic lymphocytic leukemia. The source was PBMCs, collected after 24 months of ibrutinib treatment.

The CDR3 reads CASSPSRGVSSYNEQFF. The CDR3 DNA reads as TGTGCCAGCAGCCCCAGCCGGGGGGTGAGCTCCTACAATGAGCAGTTCTTC. This rearrangement joins TRBV11-2 to TRBJ2-1; the match to TRBD2 covers 7 bases. Germline V gene data show CDR1 as SGHAT and CDR2 as FQNNGV. This CDR3 has 17 amino acids. V shed 5 bases and J 0 bases; nucleotides not matched to a gene: 10. Based on the CDR3 plus reference TRBV11-2 and TRBJ2-1, the full variable domain is EAGVAQSPRYKIIEKRQSVAFWCNPISGHATLYWYQQILGQGPKLLIQFQNNGVVDDSQLPKDRFSAERLKGVDSTLKIQPAKLEDSAVYLCASSPSRGVSSYNEQFFGPGTRLTVL.